This T cell receptor beta chain was found in a study of CD8+CD57+ T cells in acquired aplastic anemia. Study at large: DNA per sorted CD4+ or CD8+ sample ranged about 0.18 to 30 ug, averaging roughly 3.2 ug.

The authors sequenced patients whose flow cytometry had shown CD8+CD57+ cell expansion. Genomic DNA served as template for TCR beta VDJ and CDR3 profiling. TCRdb re-derived calls from the reads in MiXCR, one entry per CDR3 protein. The sample includes 150,000 to 200,000 distinct CDR3 sequences, around half of them seen just once. The V end lost 6 bases, the J end lost 1 base, and 13 bases lay between the germline ends. This CDR3 spans 14 amino acids. Germline V gene sequence: CDR1 SQVTM, CDR2 ANQGSEA. The TCR comes from a human donor with aplastic anemia. The specimen was sorted CD4+, CD8+, or CD8+CD57+ T cells (not recorded which) from PBMCs. The chain couples TRBV29-1 to TRBJ1-5; TRBD1 is a possible D gene (6 bases). The CDR3 DNA is TGCAGCGTCGCCCAGGGGAACAGCAATCAGCCCCAGCATTTT. Translating gives CSVAQGNSNQPQHF.